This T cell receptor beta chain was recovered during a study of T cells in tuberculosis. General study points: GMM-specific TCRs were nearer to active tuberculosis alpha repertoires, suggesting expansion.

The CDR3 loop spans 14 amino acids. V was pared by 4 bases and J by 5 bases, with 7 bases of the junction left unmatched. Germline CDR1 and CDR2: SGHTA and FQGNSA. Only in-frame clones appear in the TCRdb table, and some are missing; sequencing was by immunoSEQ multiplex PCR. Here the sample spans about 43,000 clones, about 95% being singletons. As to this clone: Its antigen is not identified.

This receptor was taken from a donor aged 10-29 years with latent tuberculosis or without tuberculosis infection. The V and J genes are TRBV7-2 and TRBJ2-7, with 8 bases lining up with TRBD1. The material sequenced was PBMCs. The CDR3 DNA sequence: TGTGCCAGCAGCTACCGGACAGGGAAAAACGAGCAGTACTTC. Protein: CASSYRTGKNEQYF.